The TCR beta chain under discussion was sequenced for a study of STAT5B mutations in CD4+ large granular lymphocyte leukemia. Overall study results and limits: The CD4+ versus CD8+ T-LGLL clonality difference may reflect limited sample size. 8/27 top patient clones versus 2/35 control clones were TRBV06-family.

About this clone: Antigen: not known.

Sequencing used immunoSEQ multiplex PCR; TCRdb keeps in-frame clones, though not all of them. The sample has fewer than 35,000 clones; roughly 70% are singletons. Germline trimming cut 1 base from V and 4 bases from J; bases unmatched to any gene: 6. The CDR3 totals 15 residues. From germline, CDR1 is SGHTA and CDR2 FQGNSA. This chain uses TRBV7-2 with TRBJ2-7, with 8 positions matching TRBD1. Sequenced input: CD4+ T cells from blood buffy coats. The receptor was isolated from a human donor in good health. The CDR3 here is CASSLGAGGSYEQYF. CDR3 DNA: TGTGCCAGCAGCTTAGGGGCAGGGGGCTCATACGAGCAGTACTTC.